This T cell receptor beta chain appears in the sequencing data of a study of T cells in Graves' hyperthyroidism and ophthalmopathy. Looking at the study overall: Prior to any treatment, at the point of initial diagnosis, peripheral blood was collected. Study-level findings and limits: Expanded thyroid clonotypes (above 0.001) were mostly also found in blood. It was a median approximately 6 months before onset that the model predicted ophthalmopathy.

This clonotype was observed a handful of times. What it binds is unknown. Amplified TCR beta CDR3 regions derived from RNA transcripts. TCR CDR3 underwent first-round RT-PCR with the HTBI primer set. TCRdb itself ran the multiplex PCR reads through MiXCR, one entry per CDR3 protein. This sample has about 380,000 distinct CDR3 sequences, with roughly 18% found just once. Trimming pared 0 bases from V and 6 bases from J, leaving 12 bases between. This CDR3 has 15 residues. Germline-derived CDR1 and CDR2 are MGHRA and YSYEKL. This chain joins TRBV4-1 and TRBJ2-1; the D is unclear. The receptor comes from a man younger than 35 with Graves' ophthalmopathy. Sequenced input: blood. The CDR3 sequence: CASSQEALHGNEQFF. The CDR3 nucleotides are TGCGCCAGCAGCCAAGAGGCACTGCATGGCAATGAGCAGTTCTTC.